A selection of T cell receptor beta chains follows, all from one sample in a study of T cells after yellow fever vaccination. TCRdb processed the 5' RACE reads anew with MiXCR; each CDR3 protein has one entry. Counted here are some 340,000 distinct CDR3 sequences, roughly 4% occurring once; the ten biggest clones make up around 25%. Source: PBMCs, taken 5 days after the yellow fever booster vaccination. The receptors shown here come from a man younger than 35 who received the YFV17D yellow fever vaccine. Each CDR3 is given with its conserved first and last residue. Each record gives: V gene, J gene, CDR3 protein.

TRBV20-1	TRBJ2-1	CSAPRGGWDEQFF
TRBV29-1	TRBJ2-3	CSVARGQGNADTQYF
TRBV5-6	TRBJ2-2	CASSLGLGENTGELFF
TRBV6-5	TRBJ1-5	CASSAGGHNQPQHF
TRBV4-2	TRBJ2-2	CASSQDVVREGLNTGELFF
TRBV7-9	TRBJ2-3	CASSFSGDTDTQYF
TRBV5-1	TRBJ1-1	CASSLISRGGTEAFF
TRBV20-1	TRBJ1-5	CSASAGSTHSNQPQHF
TRBV25-1	TRBJ2-4	CASSESGAGAKNIQYF
TRBV7-8	TRBJ2-5	CASSPRRGRGQETQYF
TRBV9	TRBJ1-2	CASSVDWRQNPAYGYTF
TRBV7-2	TRBJ2-2	CASSPGLSNGELFF
TRBV5-4	TRBJ2-1	CASRGTSGGPREQFF
TRBV5-1	TRBJ2-5	CASSPGGGRGETQYF
TRBV7-2	TRBJ1-4	CASSVGQGDEKLFF
TRBV20-1	TRBJ2-5	CSASYSGVQETQYF
TRBV4-1	TRBJ1-4	CASSQDQRGSNEKLFF